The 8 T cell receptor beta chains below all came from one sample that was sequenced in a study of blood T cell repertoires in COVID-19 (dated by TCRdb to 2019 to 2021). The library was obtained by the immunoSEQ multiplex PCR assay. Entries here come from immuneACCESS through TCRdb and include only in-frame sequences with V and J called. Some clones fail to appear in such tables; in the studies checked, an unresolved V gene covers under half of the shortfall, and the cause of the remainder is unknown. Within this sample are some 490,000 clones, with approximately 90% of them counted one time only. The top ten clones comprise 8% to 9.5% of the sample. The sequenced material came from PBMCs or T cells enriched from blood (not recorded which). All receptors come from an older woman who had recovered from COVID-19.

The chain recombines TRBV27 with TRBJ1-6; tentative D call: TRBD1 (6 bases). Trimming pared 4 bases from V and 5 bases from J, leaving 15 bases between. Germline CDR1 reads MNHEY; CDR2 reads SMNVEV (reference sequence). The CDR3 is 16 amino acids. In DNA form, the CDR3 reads TGTGCCAGCAGTTCCAGACAGGCCATACATAATTCACCCCTCCACTTT. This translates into CASSSRQAIHNSPLHF.

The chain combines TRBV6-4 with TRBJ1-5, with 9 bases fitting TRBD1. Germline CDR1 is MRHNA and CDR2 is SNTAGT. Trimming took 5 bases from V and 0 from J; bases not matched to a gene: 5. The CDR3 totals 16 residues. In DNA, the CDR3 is TGTGCCAGCAGTCCACAGGGGGCGGGTAGCAATCAGCCCCAGCATTTT. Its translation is CASSPQGAGSNQPQHF.

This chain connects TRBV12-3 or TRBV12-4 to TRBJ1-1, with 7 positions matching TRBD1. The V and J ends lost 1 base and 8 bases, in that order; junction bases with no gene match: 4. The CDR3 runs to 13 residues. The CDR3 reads CASSLGTGQEAFF. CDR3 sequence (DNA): TGTGCCAGCAGTTTAGGGACAGGCCAGGAAGCTTTCTTT.

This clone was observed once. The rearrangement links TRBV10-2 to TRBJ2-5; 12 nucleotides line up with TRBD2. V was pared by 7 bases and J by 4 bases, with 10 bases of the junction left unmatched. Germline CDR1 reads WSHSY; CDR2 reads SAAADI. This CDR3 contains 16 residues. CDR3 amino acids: CASKLTSGGVGETQYF. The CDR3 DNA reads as TGCGCCAGCAAGTTGACTAGCGGGGGAGTCGGAGAGACCCAGTACTTC.

The CDR3 DNA follows: TGTGCCAGCAGCGGATTAGGGGCTGAGCAGTTCTTC. It encodes CASSGLGAEQFF. The rearrangement uses TRBV5-6 and TRBJ2-1; D perhaps matches TRBD1 (5 bases). CDR1 is SGHDT, CDR2 YYEEEE, per germline. CDR3 length: 12 residues. Trimming took 4 bases from V and 9 from J, leaving 11 bases between them.

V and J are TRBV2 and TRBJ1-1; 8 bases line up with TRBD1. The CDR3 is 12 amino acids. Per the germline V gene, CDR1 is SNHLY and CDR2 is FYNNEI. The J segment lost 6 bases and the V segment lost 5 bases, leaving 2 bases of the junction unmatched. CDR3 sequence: CASSSDRAEAFF. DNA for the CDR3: TGTGCCAGCAGTTCGGACAGGGCTGAAGCTTTCTTT.

The CDR3 reads CASSLRQAFSYEQYF. CDR3 in DNA: TGCGCCAGCAGCCTGCGACAGGCCTTCTCCTACGAGCAGTACTTC. The V gene is TRBV4-1, the J gene TRBJ2-7; D may be TRBD1 (6 bases). There are 15 residues in the CDR3. Per the germline V gene, CDR1 is MGHRA and CDR2 is YSYEKL. V was trimmed by 4 bases and J by 0 bases, leaving 13 bases between them.

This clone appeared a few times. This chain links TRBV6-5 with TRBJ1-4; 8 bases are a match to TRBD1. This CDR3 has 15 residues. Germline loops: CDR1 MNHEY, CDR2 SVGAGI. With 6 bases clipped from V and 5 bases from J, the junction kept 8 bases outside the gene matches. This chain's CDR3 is CASSLGQGMNEKLFF. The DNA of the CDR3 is TGTGCCAGCAGCCTTGGACAGGGAATGAATGAAAAACTGTTTTTT.